The clone carrying this T cell receptor beta chain was observed a few times. This specimen comes from a study of spatial heterogeneity in lung cancer. Indicated time point: sample taken at primary tumor resection. From tumor, nontumor lung or frozen PBMC, whole RNA was taken unsorted for sequencing. This CDR3 is 13 amino acids long. V lost 4 bases, J lost 5 bases, and 13 bases lay in between. Germline lookup yields CDR1 SGDLS and CDR2 YYNGEE. TCRdb reprocessed the 5' RACE reads via MiXCR and lists one record per CDR3 protein. The data contain roughly 79,000 distinct CDR3 sequences, roughly 8% of them singletons.

This TCR was sampled from a male donor with early-stage non-small cell lung cancer. The chain carries TRBV9 and TRBJ2-7, with D possibly TRBD2 on 6 matching bases. This sample comprised PBMCs, obtained at surgery. CDR3 DNA sequence: TGTGCCAGCAGCCACCAGGGAGGTAACGAGCAGTACTTC. Translated, it gives CASSHQGGNEQYF.